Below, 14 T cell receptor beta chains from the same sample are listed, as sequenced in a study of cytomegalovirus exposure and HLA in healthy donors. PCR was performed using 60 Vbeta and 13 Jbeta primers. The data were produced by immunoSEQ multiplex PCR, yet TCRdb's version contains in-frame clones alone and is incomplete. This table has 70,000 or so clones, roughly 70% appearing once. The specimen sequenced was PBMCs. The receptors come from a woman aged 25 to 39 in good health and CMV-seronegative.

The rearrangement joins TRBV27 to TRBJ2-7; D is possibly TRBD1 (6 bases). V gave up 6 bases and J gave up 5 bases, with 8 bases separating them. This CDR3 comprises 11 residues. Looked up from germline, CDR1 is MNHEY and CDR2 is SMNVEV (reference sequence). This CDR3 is CASRQGNEQYF. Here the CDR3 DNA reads TGTGCCAGCAGGCAGGGGAACGAGCAGTACTTC.

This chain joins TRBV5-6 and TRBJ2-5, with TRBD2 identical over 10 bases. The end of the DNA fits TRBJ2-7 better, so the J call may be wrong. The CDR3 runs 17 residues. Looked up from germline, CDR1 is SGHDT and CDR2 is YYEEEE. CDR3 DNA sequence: TGTGCCAGCAGCTTGGTAGCGGGGGGCCCCAACTCCTACGAGCAGTACTTC. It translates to CASSLVAGGPNSYEQYF.

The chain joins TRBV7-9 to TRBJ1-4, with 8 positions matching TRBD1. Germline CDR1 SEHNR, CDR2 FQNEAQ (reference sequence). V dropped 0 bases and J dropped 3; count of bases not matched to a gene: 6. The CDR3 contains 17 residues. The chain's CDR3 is CASSLASGGKANEKLFF. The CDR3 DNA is TGTGCCAGCAGCTTAGCCTCAGGGGGCAAGGCTAATGAAAAACTGTTTTTT.

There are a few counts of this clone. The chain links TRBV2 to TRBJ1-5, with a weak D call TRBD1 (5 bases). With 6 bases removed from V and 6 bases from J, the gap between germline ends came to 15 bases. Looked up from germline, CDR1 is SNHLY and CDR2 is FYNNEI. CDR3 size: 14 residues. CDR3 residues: CASSLRGEGQPQHF. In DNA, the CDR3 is TGTGCCAGCAGCCTTCGGGGGGAAGGTCAGCCCCAGCATTTT.

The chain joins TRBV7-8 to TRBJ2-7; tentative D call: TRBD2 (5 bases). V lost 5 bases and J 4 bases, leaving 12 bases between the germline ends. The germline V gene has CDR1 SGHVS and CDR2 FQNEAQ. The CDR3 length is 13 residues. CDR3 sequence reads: CASSRGGGYEQYF. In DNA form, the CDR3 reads TGTGCCAGCAGCCGAGGAGGCGGGTACGAGCAGTACTTC.

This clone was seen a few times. CDR3: CASSQDGRGLYEQYF. The DNA of the CDR3 is TGCGCCAGCAGCCAAGATGGTCGGGGACTGTACGAGCAGTACTTC. The V gene is TRBV4-1, the J gene TRBJ2-7; D may be TRBD2 (6 bases). Germline lookup yields CDR1 MGHRA and CDR2 YSYEKL. CDR3 size: 15 residues. Deletions cut 0 bases from V and 4 bases from J, with 13 bases between.

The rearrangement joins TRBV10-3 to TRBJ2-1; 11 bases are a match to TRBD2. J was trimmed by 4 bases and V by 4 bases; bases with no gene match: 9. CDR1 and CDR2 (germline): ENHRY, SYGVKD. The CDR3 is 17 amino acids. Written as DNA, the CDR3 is TGTGCCATCAGTGGGTTCCCCCTAGCGGGGGGTTACAATGAGCAGTTCTTC. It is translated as CAISGFPLAGGYNEQFF.

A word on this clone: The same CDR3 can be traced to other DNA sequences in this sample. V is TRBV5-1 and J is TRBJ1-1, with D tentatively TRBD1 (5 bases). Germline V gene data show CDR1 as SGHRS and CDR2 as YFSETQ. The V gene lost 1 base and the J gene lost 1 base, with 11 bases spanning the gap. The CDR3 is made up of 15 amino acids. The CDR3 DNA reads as TGCGCCAGCAGCTTGTTTGCAGGGCGGAACACTGAAGCTTTCTTT. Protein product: CASSLFAGRNTEAFF.

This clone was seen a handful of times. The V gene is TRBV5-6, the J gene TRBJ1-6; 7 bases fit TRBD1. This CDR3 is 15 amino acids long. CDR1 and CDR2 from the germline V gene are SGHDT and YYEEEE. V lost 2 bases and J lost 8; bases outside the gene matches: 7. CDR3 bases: TGTGCCAGCAGCTTTATGTTAGGGGGCGATTCACCCCTCCACTTT. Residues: CASSFMLGGDSPLHF.

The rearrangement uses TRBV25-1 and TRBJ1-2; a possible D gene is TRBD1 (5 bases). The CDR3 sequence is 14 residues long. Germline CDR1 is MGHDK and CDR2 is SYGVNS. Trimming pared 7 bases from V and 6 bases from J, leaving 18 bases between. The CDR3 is CASTDPRGGHGYTF. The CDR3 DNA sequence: TGTGCCAGCACTGACCCAAGGGGCGGCCATGGCTACACCTTC.

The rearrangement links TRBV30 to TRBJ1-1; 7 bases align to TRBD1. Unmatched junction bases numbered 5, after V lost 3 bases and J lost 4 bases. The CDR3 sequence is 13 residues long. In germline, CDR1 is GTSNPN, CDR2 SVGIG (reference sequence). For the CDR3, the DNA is TGTGCCTGGAGCACAGGGGATGTCACTGAAGCTTTCTTT. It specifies CAWSTGDVTEAFF.

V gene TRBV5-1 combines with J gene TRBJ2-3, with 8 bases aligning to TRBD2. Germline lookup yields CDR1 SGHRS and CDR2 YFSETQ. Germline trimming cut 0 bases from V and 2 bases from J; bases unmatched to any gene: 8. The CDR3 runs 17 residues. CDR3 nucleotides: TGCGCCAGCAGCTTGGAGGCCAGCGGGGGACCCACAGATACGCAGTATTTT. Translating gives CASSLEASGGPTDTQYF. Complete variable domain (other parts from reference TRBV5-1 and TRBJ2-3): KAGVTQTPRYLIKTRGQQVTLSCSPISGHRSVSWYQQTPGQGLQFLFEYFSETQRNKGNFPGRFSGRQFSNSRSEMNVSTLELGDSALYLCASSLEASGGPTDTQYFGPGTRLTVL.

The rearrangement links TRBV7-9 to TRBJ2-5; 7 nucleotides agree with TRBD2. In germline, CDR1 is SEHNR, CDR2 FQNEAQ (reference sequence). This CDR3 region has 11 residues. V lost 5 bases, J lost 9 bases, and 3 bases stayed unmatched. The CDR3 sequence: CASSRRGAQYF. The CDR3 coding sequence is TGTGCCAGCAGCCGACGGGGGGCCCAGTACTTC.

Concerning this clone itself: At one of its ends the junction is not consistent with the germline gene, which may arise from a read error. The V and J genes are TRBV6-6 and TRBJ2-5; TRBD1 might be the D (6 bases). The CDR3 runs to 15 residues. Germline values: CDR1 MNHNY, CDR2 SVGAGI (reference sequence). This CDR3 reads CTSRTGRQGPETQYF. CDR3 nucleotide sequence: TGTACCAGCAGAACTGGTAGGCAGGGGCCAGAGACCCAGTACTTC.